This TCR beta chain was sequenced for a study of cytomegalovirus exposure and HLA in healthy donors. Broader study findings: In a later analysis, at a false discovery rate of 0.05, approximately 18,000 TCR beta sequences were associated with HLA alleles. Some public TCRs appeared in many individuals, while most sequences were rare. Fewer N-insertions (relative to the roughly 660-donor mean) were reportedly seen in an Asian-associated ancestry cluster in a later analysis.

Trimming at V came to 3 bases and at J to 1 base, leaving 4 bases not matched to a gene. In germline, CDR1 is MNHNY, CDR2 SVGAGI (reference sequence). The CDR3 totals 15 residues. PCR amplification relied on 60 Vbeta primers (plus 13 Jbeta primers). The repertoire was sequenced with immunoSEQ multiplex PCR; TCRdb's copy has only in-frame clones and lacks some. Of approximately 99,000 clones in the sample, 65% to 85% were seen once. Concerning this clone: The target antigen is unknown.

What was sequenced was PBMCs. The chain has TRBV6-6 and TRBJ2-3; 7 bases are a match to TRBD2. The receptor comes from a man between 35 and 55 years old in good health and CMV-seropositive. CDR3 DNA: TGTGCCAGCAGTTATACTAGCGTACGCACAGATACGCAGTATTTT. It is translated as CASSYTSVRTDTQYF.